One sample yielded the 13 T cell receptor beta chains listed below, sequenced in a study of blood T cell repertoires in COVID-19. The method was immunoSEQ multiplex PCR; TCRdb's version includes in-frame clones alone and lacks a portion of them. The table has about 440,000 clones, 90% seen once. The sample consisted of PBMCs or T cells enriched from blood (not recorded which). Source of these receptors: a man younger than 35 who had recovered from COVID-19.

CDR3 nucleotide sequence: TGTGCCACCAGTGATGGCAGGTACACCGGGGAGCTGTTTTTT. Translation gives CATSDGRYTGELFF. This chain joins TRBV24-1 and TRBJ2-2, with D unclear. Germline CDR1 KGHDR, CDR2 SFDVKD. The CDR3 is made up of 14 amino acids. Trimming took off 3 bases at V and 3 bases at J, with 7 bases between the two ends.

V is TRBV29-1 and J is TRBJ1-2; 8 bases are shared with TRBD1. Germline CDR1 reads SQVTM; CDR2 reads ANQGSEA. This CDR3 has 14 amino acids. J lost 3 bases, V lost 4 bases, and 7 bases had no gene match. The chain's CDR3 is CSVVTGGTYYGYTF. The CDR3 region has the DNA TGCAGCGTTGTAACAGGGGGGACCTACTATGGCTACACCTTC.

The genes are TRBV28 and TRBJ1-1, with D possibly being TRBD1 (6 bases). CDR1 is MDHEN and CDR2 is SYDVKM in the germline V gene. V dropped 1 base and J dropped 6 bases, with 9 bases sitting between them. The CDR3 runs 13 residues. The CDR3 here is CASSLSWTAEAFF. The CDR3 DNA is TGTGCCAGCAGTTTATCTTGGACAGCTGAAGCTTTCTTT.

The table lists this clone with a few counts. This chain joins TRBV28 and TRBJ2-7; 10 bases are a match to TRBD2. This CDR3 comprises 15 residues. V shed 5 bases, J shed 4 bases, and the junction held 8 bases outside the gene matches. Germline V gene sequence: CDR1 MDHEN, CDR2 SYDVKM. CDR3 bases: TGTGCCAGCAGTACCAAGCGGGAGGGCTTATACGAGCAGTACTTC. It encodes CASSTKREGLYEQYF.

The chain recombines TRBV28 with TRBJ1-2; a possible D gene is TRBD1 (5 bases). Between the trimmed V and J ends, which lost 6 bases and 4 bases, there was a span of 12 bases. The germline V gene encodes CDR1 MDHEN and CDR2 SYDVKM. This CDR3 is 13 amino acids long. CDR3 in DNA: TGTGCCAGCAGGTCCACAGGCCTCTATGGCTACACCTTC. Amino acid sequence: CASRSTGLYGYTF.

The V call is TRBV5-1, the J call TRBJ2-2; TRBD1 matches 7 bases. Losses at the gene ends were 6 bases for V and 0 bases for J; bases not matched to a gene: 8. This CDR3 has 16 residues. The germline CDR1 and CDR2 sequences are SGHRS and YFSETQ. The CDR3: CASKSPGQSNTGELFF. The CDR3 coding sequence is TGCGCCAGCAAAAGTCCGGGACAGTCGAACACCGGGGAGCTGTTTTTT.

This rearrangement joins TRBV25-1 to TRBJ1-2; a weak D match, TRBD1 (6 bases). The germline gives CDR1 MGHDK, CDR2 SYGVNS. This CDR3 comprises 14 residues. Trimming pared 4 bases from V and 6 bases from J, leaving 15 bases between. CDR3 DNA: TGTGCCAGCAGTGCCCCTACAGGGCCCCATGGCTACACCTTC. Its protein product is CASSAPTGPHGYTF.

Only one count was recorded for this clone. This chain uses TRBV6-5 with TRBJ1-1, with 7 bases that match TRBD1. Germline values: CDR1 MNHEY, CDR2 SVGAGI. The CDR3 has 14 amino acids. J was trimmed by 4 bases and V by 0 bases; bases with no gene match: 2. The CDR3 region has the DNA TGTGCCAGCAGTTACTCGAGGGACAGCACTGAAGCTTTCTTT. It is translated as CASSYSRDSTEAFF.

This clone was detected only once. This chain uses TRBV7-9 with TRBJ1-2; D remains ambiguous. Between the trimmed V and J ends, which lost 2 bases and 1 base, there was a span of 5 bases. The CDR3 sequence is 13 residues long. From germline, CDR1 is SEHNR and CDR2 FQNEAQ (reference sequence). DNA for the CDR3: TGTGCCAGCAGCTTACAAAATAACTATGGCTACACCTTC. Protein product: CASSLQNNYGYTF.

V usage is TRBV27 and J usage is TRBJ1-2, with unresolved D. The ends were cut back, 5 bases at V and 5 bases at J, with 18 bases in the middle. The germline V gene has CDR1 MNHEY and CDR2 SMNVEV (reference sequence). The CDR3 contains 15 residues. CDR3 in DNA: TGTGCCAGCAGTCCCGTCGAGGGCGCCGGATATGGCTACACCTTC. This codes for CASSPVEGAGYGYTF.

The CDR3 is CASSAGTGENTIYF. The CDR3 DNA reads as TGCGCCAGCAGCGCGGGGACAGGCGAAAACACCATATATTTT. The rearrangement uses TRBV5-1 and TRBJ1-3; 8 positions agree with TRBD1. Germline assignment: CDR1 SGHRS and CDR2 YFSETQ. After removal of 4 bases from V and 6 bases from J, the junction contained 6 bases not matched to a gene. The CDR3 contains 14 residues.

This clone was picked up one time. The J gene is TRBJ2-1, the V gene TRBV10-3, with a possible D match to TRBD2 (6 bases). The CDR3 runs to 15 residues. The V and J ends lost 7 bases and 5 bases respectively, with 18 bases between them. CDR1 and CDR2 from the germline V gene are ENHRY and SYGVKD. CDR3 bases: TGTGCCATCACCCCGGGAGTTGCGCTACACAATGAGCAGTTCTTC. Translating gives CAITPGVALHNEQFF.

CDR3 loop: CASSQGTVPRGYTF. CDR3 DNA: TGTGCCAGCAGCCAAGGGACAGTTCCGAGGGGCTACACCTTC. This chain connects TRBV7-3 to TRBJ1-2; 7 bases are a match to TRBD1. CDR1 is SGHTA, CDR2 FQGTGA, per germline. This CDR3 comprises 14 residues. V was clipped by 5 bases and J by 8 bases; unmatched bases: 11.